Following are 24 T cell receptor beta chains from one sample sequenced in a study of T cells in localized non-small cell lung cancer. Data came from immunoSEQ multiplex PCR; TCRdb stores just in-frame clones and leaves some out. The sample lists 30,000 to 45,000 clones, around nine tenths seen once, with about 7.2% in the top ten. The specimen comprised peripheral blood, sampled before any cancer treatment. All receptors come from a woman aged 35 to 69 with stage I lung adenocarcinoma.

V usage is TRBV19 and J usage is TRBJ1-3; no clear D gene. Looked up from germline, CDR1 is LNHDA and CDR2 is SQIVND (reference sequence). Between the trimmed V and J ends, which lost 9 bases and 4 bases, there was a span of 16 bases. The CDR3 loop spans 14 amino acids. The CDR3 is CASTVGLRGNTIYF. The DNA of the CDR3 is TGTGCCAGCACGGTAGGACTGCGGGGAAACACCATATATTTT. The whole variable domain, remainder taken from reference TRBV19 and TRBJ1-3, is DGGITQSPKYLFRKEGQNVTLSCEQNLNHDAMYWYRQDPGQGLRLIYYSQIVNDFQKGDIAEGYSVSREKKESFPLTVTSAQKNPTAFYLCASTVGLRGNTIYFGEGSWLTVV.

The rearrangement joins TRBV5-1 to TRBJ2-7; 9 bases fit TRBD1. V was pared by 5 bases and J by 7 bases, with 7 bases of the junction left unmatched. The V gene's germline CDR1 is SGHRS and CDR2 YFSETQ. This CDR3 has 13 amino acids. As DNA, the CDR3 is TGCGCCAGCAGTCGGGACAGGGAGGGAGAGCAGTACTTC. As protein: CASSRDREGEQYF.

The chain has TRBV30 and TRBJ1-3; D is ambiguous. The V end lost 0 bases, the J end lost 7 bases, and 7 bases lay between the germline ends. CDR3 length: 12 residues. Germline CDR1 is GTSNPN and CDR2 is SVGIG (reference sequence). CDR3 protein: CAWSVTSNTIYF. The DNA of the CDR3 is TGTGCCTGGAGTGTAACTAGTAACACCATATATTTT.

This clone was seen a few times. V gene TRBV28 combines with J gene TRBJ1-3; no firm D call. The CDR3 runs to 18 residues. V dropped 2 bases and J dropped 0 bases, with 17 bases sitting between them. The germline gives CDR1 MDHEN, CDR2 SYDVKM. Written as DNA, the CDR3 is TGTGCCAGCAGTTTAGGACCCTCGGGCGGCCGCTCTGGAAACACCATATATTTT. Translation gives CASSLGPSGGRSGNTIYF.

This clone appeared a single time. The gene calls are TRBV4-2 and TRBJ2-1; 11 bases fit TRBD2. The CDR3 totals 17 residues. In germline, CDR1 is LGHNA, CDR2 YNFKEQ. V was clipped by 0 bases and J by 7 bases; unmatched bases: 8. Here the CDR3 DNA reads TGTGCCAGCAGCCAAGATAGGGTAGCGGGGGGGCCTAATGAGCAGTTCTTC. Translation: CASSQDRVAGGPNEQFF.

The CDR3 nucleotides read TGTGCCAGCAGTTTATACCTGGGGGTTTTTGCTGATGGCTACACCTTC. Protein sequence: CASSLYLGVFADGYTF. The chain is built from TRBV2 and TRBJ1-2; D is possibly TRBD1 (5 bases). Germline CDR1 SNHLY, CDR2 FYNNEI. This CDR3 has 16 residues. Trimming removed 5 bases from V and 6 bases from J, with 22 bases in between.

This chain's CDR3 is CASSLSGGGSYEQYF. The CDR3, as DNA: TGTGCCAGCAGTTTATCAGGGGGCGGCTCCTACGAGCAGTACTTC. The chain links TRBV28 to TRBJ2-7; TRBD1 aligns across 8 bases. V dropped 1 base and J dropped 0; count of bases not matched to a gene: 2. This CDR3 contains 15 residues. CDR1 and CDR2 (germline): MDHEN, SYDVKM.

V is TRBV4-1 and J is TRBJ2-1; D may be TRBD2 (6 bases). Germline CDR1 reads MGHRA; CDR2 reads YSYEKL. The CDR3 is 16 amino acids. V was clipped by 4 bases and J by 5 bases, with 18 bases between them. CDR3 DNA: TGCGCCAGCAGCCGTACGACCGGGACTTTCAACAATGAGCAGTTCTTC. This sequence encodes CASSRTTGTFNNEQFF.

This rearrangement joins TRBV28 to TRBJ2-2, with 7 bases fitting TRBD1. CDR1 is MDHEN and CDR2 is SYDVKM in the germline V gene. This CDR3 is built from 16 residues. The junction had 5 bases not matched to a gene; V was cut back by 3 bases and J by 1 base. The CDR3 region has the DNA TGTGCCAGCAGTTTTCAACCAGGGGGGAACACCGGGGAGCTGTTTTTT. It is translated as CASSFQPGGNTGELFF.

This chain links TRBV18 with TRBJ1-5; the D is unclear. Germline values: CDR1 KGHSH, CDR2 LQKENI. Trimming left V 5 bases short and J 5 bases short, with 10 bases between. The CDR3 is 13 amino acids. The CDR3 DNA sequence: TGTGCCAGCTCATCGCAGGCACATCAGCCCCAGCATTTT. This translates into CASSSQAHQPQHF. Full variable domain (remainder filled in from reference TRBV18 and TRBJ1-5): NAGVMQNPRHLVRRRGQEARLRCSPMKGHSHVYWYRQLPEEGLKFMVYLQKENIIDESGMPKERFSAEFPKEGPSILRIQQVVRGDSAAYFCASSSQAHQPQHFGDGTRLSIL.

This sequence joins TRBV9 and TRBJ2-7; D gene uncertain. Trimming took off 0 bases at V and 1 base at J, with 11 bases between the two ends. CDR1 is SGDLS and CDR2 is YYNGEE in the germline V gene. This CDR3 has 15 amino acids. CDR3 loop: CASSVGAGASYEQYF. The CDR3 nucleotides are TGTGCCAGCAGCGTAGGGGCAGGAGCATCCTACGAGCAGTACTTC.

This chain links TRBV5-1 with TRBJ2-7, with a tentative D call TRBD1 (5 bases). Germline-derived CDR1 and CDR2 are SGHRS and YFSETQ. V was cut by 0 bases and J by 4 bases, with 11 bases left in between. This CDR3 contains 14 residues. CDR3 sequence: CASSLVSRDYEQYF. In DNA form, the CDR3 reads TGCGCCAGCAGCTTGGTATCCAGGGATTACGAGCAGTACTTC. The whole variable domain, remainder taken from reference TRBV5-1 and TRBJ2-7, is KAGVTQTPRYLIKTRGQQVTLSCSPISGHRSVSWYQQTPGQGLQFLFEYFSETQRNKGNFPGRFSGRQFSNSRSEMNVSTLELGDSALYLCASSLVSRDYEQYFGPGTRLTVT.

This sequence joins TRBV30 and TRBJ1-6; weak D call: TRBD1 (6 bases). V lost 4 bases and J 6 bases, leaving 16 bases between the germline ends. Germline V gene data show CDR1 as GTSNPN and CDR2 as SVGIG (reference sequence). This CDR3 comprises 15 residues. CDR3 nucleotides: TGTGCCTGGACCACTACAACAGGGCGTAATTCACCCCTCCACTTT. Its translation is CAWTTTTGRNSPLHF. Full variable domain (remainder filled in from reference TRBV30 and TRBJ1-6): SQTIHQWPATLVQPVGSPLSLECTVEGTSNPNLYWYRQAAGRGLQLLFYSVGIGQISSEVPQNLSASRPQDRQFILSSKKLLLSDSGFYLCAWTTTTGRNSPLHFGNGTRLTVT.

The rearrangement links TRBV2 to TRBJ1-5, with 10 bases identical to TRBD1. The germline CDR1 and CDR2 sequences are SNHLY and FYNNEI. The CDR3 has 15 residues. V shed 4 bases, J shed 4 bases, and the junction held 4 bases outside the gene matches. The CDR3 sequence: CASSARQGANQPQHF. DNA of the CDR3: TGTGCCAGCAGTGCCCGACAGGGGGCAAATCAGCCCCAGCATTTT.

The V and J genes are TRBV11-3 and TRBJ1-3; 9 nucleotides match TRBD1. This CDR3 region has 15 residues. Germline V CDR1 and CDR2: SGHNT, YENEEA. Trimming removed 3 bases from V and 4 bases from J; junction bases left unmatched: 4. The CDR3 DNA reads TGTGCCAGCAGCTTTGACAGGGGGTCCGGAAACACCATATATTTT. Its translation is CASSFDRGSGNTIYF.

The gene calls are TRBV18 and TRBJ1-1, with D possibly TRBD1 on 5 matching bases. Between the trimmed V and J ends, which lost 3 bases and 4 bases, there was a span of 15 bases. Germline V gene sequence: CDR1 KGHSH, CDR2 LQKENI. This CDR3 comprises 15 residues. CDR3 region: CASSPGLGAVTEAFF. The CDR3 DNA sequence: TGTGCCAGCTCACCGGGGCTGGGTGCTGTCACTGAAGCTTTCTTT.

This chain links TRBV6-5 with TRBJ1-1; 8 positions agree with TRBD1. CDR3 size: 14 residues. Unmatched junction bases numbered 4, after V lost 6 bases and J lost 1 base. CDR1 and CDR2 from the germline V gene are MNHEY and SVGAGI. CDR3 sequence: CASRTTGANTEAFF. The CDR3, as DNA: TGTGCCAGCAGGACGACAGGGGCGAACACTGAAGCTTTCTTT.

The V gene is TRBV7-2, the J gene TRBJ2-1; D is perhaps TRBD2 (6 bases). This CDR3 region has 14 residues. V gave up 6 bases and J gave up 1 base, with 10 bases separating them. Germline V gene data show CDR1 as SGHTA and CDR2 as FQGNSA. The CDR3 is CASRPGTSYNEQFF. CDR3 sequence (DNA): TGTGCCAGCAGACCCGGGACTTCCTACAATGAGCAGTTCTTC.

On this clone: The same CDR3 can be traced to other DNA sequences in this sample. This chain links TRBV5-1 with TRBJ2-5; 8 positions match TRBD1. The germline CDR1 and CDR2 sequences are SGHRS and YFSETQ. Trimming took 4 bases from V and 0 from J; bases not matched to a gene: 5. The CDR3 runs to 15 residues. CDR3 DNA: TGCGCCAGCAGCCGTAACAGGGGGTACCAAGAGACCCAGTACTTC. It translates to CASSRNRGYQETQYF.

The V gene is TRBV7-2, the J gene TRBJ2-3, with 9 bases identical to TRBD2. After removal of 9 bases from V and 2 bases from J, the junction contained 9 bases not matched to a gene. CDR1 and CDR2 from the germline V gene are SGHTA and FQGNSA. The CDR3 runs to 15 residues. CDR3 bases: TGTGCCAGTCACCTTCTAGCGGGGATCACAGATACGCAGTATTTT. Its translation is CASHLLAGITDTQYF.

This chain connects TRBV29-1 to TRBJ1-2, with TRBD1 identical over 7 bases. Germline lookup yields CDR1 SQVTM and CDR2 ANQGSEA. The CDR3 runs 13 residues. V lost 4 bases and J lost 4; bases outside the gene matches: 6. DNA of the CDR3: TGCAGCGTTGCCGTAGGGGGCTCCTATGGCTACACCTTC. This gives the protein CSVAVGGSYGYTF.

This clone was seen a few times. The chain employs TRBV18 and TRBJ2-2, with a possible D match to TRBD2 (6 bases). The CDR3 has 15 amino acids. Germline V gives CDR1 KGHSH, CDR2 LQKENI. Trimming stripped 1 base from V and 1 base from J, with 7 bases between. CDR3 residues: CASSPRRGNTGELFF. The CDR3 DNA is TGTGCCAGCTCACCACGGCGGGGGAACACCGGGGAGCTGTTTTTT.

The chain employs TRBV13 and TRBJ2-4; D not certain. There are 15 residues in the CDR3. Trimming shortened V by 2 bases and J by 0 bases, and 8 bases separated the two germline ends. Germline V lookup: CDR1 PRHDT, CDR2 FYEKMQ (reference sequence). CDR3 bases: TGTGCCAGCAGCTTAATGTGGGGAGCCAAAAACATTCAGTACTTC. Its translation is CASSLMWGAKNIQYF.

This clone was recorded a few times. The rearrangement joins TRBV2 to TRBJ2-6, with D possibly being TRBD2 (5 bases). V shed 6 bases and J shed 1 base, with 7 bases lying between them. This CDR3 contains 14 residues. Germline V gene data show CDR1 as SNHLY and CDR2 as FYNNEI. The chain's CDR3 is CASREESGANVLTF. The CDR3 DNA reads as TGTGCCAGCAGGGAGGAATCTGGGGCCAACGTCCTGACTTTC.